This paragraph reports one TCR beta chain. Its antigen remains unknown. V lost 6 bases and J lost 6; bases outside the gene matches: 4. Germline V gene sequence: CDR1 MNHEY, CDR2 SVGAGI. This CDR3 region has 13 residues. This entry is derived from a study of beta chain features in type 1 diabetes. General observations from the study: Relative to healthy donors, patients appeared to have naive, central memory and Treg TCRB repertoires that were more similar.

All of the isolated RNA was reverse transcribed, so expressed TCRB transcripts were sequenced. The average output of naive, central memory and regulatory T cell samples was several million reads. TCRdb's table, derived via immunoSEQ multiplex PCR, lists solely in-frame clones and lacks some. The sample records approximately 340,000 clones, about 14% being singletons. The sequence was collected from a woman between 18 and 29 years old in good health. The V gene is TRBV6-5, the J gene TRBJ1-5; 8 nucleotides line up with TRBD1. Input material: naive CD4+ T cells from blood. CDR3 region: CASRTGERQPQHF. CDR3 DNA sequence: TGTGCCAGCAGGACAGGGGAACGTCAGCCCCAGCATTTT.